Shown below are 9 T cell receptor beta chains from a single sample sequenced in a study of regulatory T cells in long-lasting Graves disease. Regarding time point: persistent/refractory GD, antithyroid drugs over 5 years with positive TRAb. Construction of the TCR library relied on RNA isolated from PBMCs. Investigators prepared the TCR beta libraries by applying iRepertoire HTBI primers and Arm-PCR of CDR3 regions. In TCRdb, the multiplex PCR reads were re-called with MiXCR into one record per CDR3 protein. The repertoire includes a few hundred thousand distinct CDR3 sequences, 23% of them detected once, and roughly 30% sits in the top ten. The material sequenced was peripheral blood mononuclear cells (PBMCs), taken when the disease was refractory, from a patient treated with antithyroid drugs. All receptors derive from a female donor with Graves disease.

This clonotype was counted a few times. The chain joins TRBV6-2 or TRBV6-3 to TRBJ2-7, with 7 bases lining up with TRBD2. The V and J ends lost 2 bases and 5 bases, in that order; junction bases with no gene match: 6. This CDR3 has 14 residues. CDR1 is MNHEY, CDR2 SVGEGT, per germline. In DNA, the CDR3 is TGTGCCAGCAGTTACGGACGGGGGGTTGACGAGCAGTACTTC. Residues: CASSYGRGVDEQYF.

This rearrangement joins TRBV7-9 to TRBJ2-1, with TRBD2 as a possible D gene (6 bases). Germline values: CDR1 SEHNR, CDR2 FQNEAQ (reference sequence). Trimming left V 1 base short and J 4 bases short, with 14 bases between. The CDR3 covers 16 residues. For the CDR3, the DNA is TGTGCCAGCAGCTTAGTCGGCGGGACGATATACAATGAGCAGTTCTTC. Translating it yields CASSLVGGTIYNEQFF. The full variable domain, in which reference TRBV7-9 and TRBJ2-1 provide the parts outside the CDR3, is DTGVSQNPRHKITKRGQNVTFRCDPISEHNRLYWYRQTLGQGPEFLTYFQNEAQLEKSRLLSDRFSAERPKGSFSTLEIQRTEQGDSAMYLCASSLVGGTIYNEQFFGPGTRLTVL.

There are many counts of this clonotype. This sequence joins TRBV5-6 and TRBJ2-5; TRBD1 matches 7 bases. The CDR3 consists of 15 residues. The germline CDR1 and CDR2 sequences are SGHDT and YYEEEE. Losses at the gene ends were 4 bases for V and 3 bases for J; bases not matched to a gene: 9. CDR3 coding DNA: TGTGCCAGCAGCCGCAATCTACAGGGGAAAGAGACCCAGTACTTC. Protein sequence: CASSRNLQGKETQYF.

In this sample, this clonotype turned up many times. The chain recombines TRBV15 with TRBJ1-1; possibly TRBD1 for D (6 bases). V was cut by 1 base and J by 0 bases, with 18 bases left in between. The CDR3 loop spans 18 amino acids. In germline, CDR1 is LNHNV, CDR2 YYDKDF (reference sequence). CDR3 amino acids: CATSRGILQGRVNTEAFF. The CDR3 DNA reads as TGTGCCACCAGCAGAGGTATCCTACAGGGCCGAGTGAACACTGAAGCTTTCTTT.

This chain connects TRBV7-2 to TRBJ1-3; perhaps TRBD1 as D (5 bases). V was trimmed by 2 bases and J by 2 bases, leaving 13 bases between them. There are 16 residues in the CDR3. The germline V gene has CDR1 SGHTA and CDR2 FQGNSA. The CDR3 nucleotides are TGTGCCAGCAGCTTACGGGGGGACGGTCCTGGAAACACCATATATTTT. Protein: CASSLRGDGPGNTIYF.

V is TRBV7-8 and J is TRBJ2-1; TRBD2 might be the D (5 bases). Looked up from germline, CDR1 is SGHVS and CDR2 is FQNEAQ. Trimming shortened V by 3 bases and J by 10 bases, and 10 bases separated the two germline ends. CDR3 length equals 12 residues. DNA for the CDR3: TGTGCCAGCAGCTTCGGTAGCGCAGAGCAGTTCTTC. This codes for CASSFGSAEQFF. The full variable domain, rest sourced from reference TRBV7-8 and TRBJ2-1, is GAGVSQSPRYKVAKRGQDVALRCDPISGHVSLFWYQQALGQGPEFLTYFQNEAQLDKSGLPSDRFFAERPEGSVSTLKIQRTQQEDSAVYLCASSFGSAEQFFGPGTRLTVL.

This clonotype has ten or more counts. The DNA for the CDR3 is TGTGCCAGCAGGCCGACATCGTCGGATTTGGGAAAACTGTTTTTT. It codes for CASRPTSSDLGKLFF. This chain joins TRBV3-1 and TRBJ1-4; the D is unclear. Germline V gene lookup returns CDR1 LGHDT and CDR2 YNNKEL (reference sequence). The CDR3 is 15 amino acids. Trimming took 6 bases from V and 10 from J, leaving 21 bases between them. The full variable domain, its missing parts supplied by reference TRBV3-1 and TRBJ1-4, is DTAVSQTPKYLVTQMGNDKSIKCEQNLGHDTMYWYKQDSKKFLKIMFSYNNKELIINETVPNRFSPKSPDKAHLNLHINSLELGDSAVYFCASRPTSSDLGKLFFGSGTQLSVL.

This clonotype has just a few counts. The rearrangement uses TRBV4-1 and TRBJ2-7; 7 bases agree with TRBD1. Unmatched junction bases numbered 6, after V lost 0 bases and J lost 7 bases. From germline, CDR1 is MGHRA and CDR2 YSYEKL. There are 14 residues in the CDR3. In DNA form, the CDR3 reads TGCGCCAGCAGCCAAGAACCGACAGGGAGTGAGCAGTACTTC. It codes for CASSQEPTGSEQYF.

A note on this clonotype: Possible read error: a much larger clone is one base away. V is TRBV28 and J is TRBJ1-1, with 7 nucleotides matching TRBD1. CDR1 is MDHEN, CDR2 SYDVKM, per germline. This CDR3 comprises 16 residues. The CDR3 sequence: CASGLRGGGPGTEAFF. In DNA, the CDR3 is TGTGCCAGCGGTTTAAGGGGAGGGGGCCCTGGGACTGAAGCTTTCTTT. Together with reference TRBV28 and TRBJ1-1, the CDR3 gives the full variable domain: DVKVTQSSRYLVKRTGEKVFLECVQDMDHENMFWYRQDPGLGLRLIYFSYDVKMKEKGDIPEGYSVSREKKERFSLILESASTNQTSMYLCASGLRGGGPGTEAFFGQGTRLTVV.